This T cell receptor (beta chain) was captured in a study of monozygotic twins with inflammatory bowel disease. Germline V gene sequence: CDR1 MDHEN, CDR2 SYDVKM. This CDR3 spans 15 amino acids. Note on this clonotype: As yet, its antigen is unknown.

From the 5' RACE reads, TCRdb lists one entry per CDR3 protein and no DNA. This sample's table has approximately 400,000 distinct CDR3 sequences. Study conclusions and caveats: With others, IBD patients shared fewer clonotypes than healthy twins did, especially with disease activity.

The J gene is TRBJ2-5, the V gene TRBV28; TCRdb's D call, TRBD1, is unchecked because there is no DNA. The specimen was blood. The sequence came from a human donor with ulcerative colitis or Crohn's disease, or a healthy co-twin of an affected twin (not recorded which). The chain's CDR3 is CASSHMMSSQETQYF.